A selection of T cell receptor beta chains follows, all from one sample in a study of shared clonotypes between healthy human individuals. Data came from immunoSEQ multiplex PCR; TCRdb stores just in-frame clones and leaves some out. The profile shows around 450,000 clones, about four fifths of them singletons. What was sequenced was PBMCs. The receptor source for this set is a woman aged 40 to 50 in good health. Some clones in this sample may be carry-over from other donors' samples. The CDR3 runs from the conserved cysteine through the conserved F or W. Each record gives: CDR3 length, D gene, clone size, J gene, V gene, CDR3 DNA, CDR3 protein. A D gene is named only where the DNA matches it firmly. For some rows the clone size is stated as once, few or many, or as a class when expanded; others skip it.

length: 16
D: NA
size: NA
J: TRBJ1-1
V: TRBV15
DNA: TGTGCCACCAGCAGAGATCGCCCGGGGGTGAACACTGAAGCTTTCTTT
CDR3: CATSRDRPGVNTEAFF

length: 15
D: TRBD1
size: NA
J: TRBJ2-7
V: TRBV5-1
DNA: TGCGCCAGCAGCCTCGGCGACAGGGGTTCCTACGAGCAGTACTTC
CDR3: CASSLGDRGSYEQYF

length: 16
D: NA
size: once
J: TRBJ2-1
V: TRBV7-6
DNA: TGTGCCAGCAGCCCCCGTACAGCCGCCGCCTACAATGAGCAGTTCTTC
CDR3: CASSPRTAAAYNEQFF

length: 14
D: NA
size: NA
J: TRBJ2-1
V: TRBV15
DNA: TGTGCCACCAGCAGAGATTCGCCCCTAAATGAGCAGTTCTTC
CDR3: CATSRDSPLNEQFF

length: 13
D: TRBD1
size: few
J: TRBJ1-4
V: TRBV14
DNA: TGTGCCAGCAGCCAATTCGGGACAGAGAAACTGTTTTTT
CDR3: CASSQFGTEKLFF

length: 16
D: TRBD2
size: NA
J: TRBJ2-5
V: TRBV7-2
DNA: TGTGCCAGCAGCTTAGCGCGTTCGGGGGGGCAAGAGACCCAGTACTTC
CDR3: CASSLARSGGQETQYF

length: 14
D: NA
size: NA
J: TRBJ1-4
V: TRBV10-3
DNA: TGTGCCATCAGTGACCGGGGGCGCGATGAAAAACTGTTTTTT
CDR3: CAISDRGRDEKLFF

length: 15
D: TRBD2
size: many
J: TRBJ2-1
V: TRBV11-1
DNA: TGTGCCAGCAGCTTATCGGGACTAGTCTATGGTGAGCAGTTCTTC
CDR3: CASSLSGLVYGEQFF

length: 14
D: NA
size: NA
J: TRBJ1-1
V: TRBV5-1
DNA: TGCGCCAGCAGCCGTTCGGGGTTGGGCACTGAAGCTTTCTTT
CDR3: CASSRSGLGTEAFF

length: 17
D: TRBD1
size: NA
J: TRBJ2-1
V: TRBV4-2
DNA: TGTGCCAGCAGCTTGCAGGGACAGGGTCGGATTGGAAATGAGCAGTTCTTC
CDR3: CASSLQGQGRIGNEQFF

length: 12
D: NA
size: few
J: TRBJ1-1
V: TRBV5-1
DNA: TGCGCCAGCAGCTTGGCGGGCAGTGAAGCTTTCTTT
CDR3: CASSLAGSEAFF

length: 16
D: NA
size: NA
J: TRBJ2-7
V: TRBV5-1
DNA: TGCGCCAGCAACCAATTCGGGGACATCCAAGCTACTGGGCAGTACTTC
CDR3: CASNQFGDIQATGQYF

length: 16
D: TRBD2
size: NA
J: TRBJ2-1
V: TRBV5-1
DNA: TGCGCCAGCAGCACTCTACTAGCGGGAGGGCCGGTGGGGCAGTTCTTC
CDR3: CASSTLLAGGPVGQFF

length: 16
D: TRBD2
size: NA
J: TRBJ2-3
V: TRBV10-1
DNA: TGCGCCAGCAGTGAACAGCGGGAGGTTAGCACAGATACGCAGTATTTT
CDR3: CASSEQREVSTDTQYF

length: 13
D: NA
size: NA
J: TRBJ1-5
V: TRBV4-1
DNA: TGCGCCAGCAGCCAAGATCTCTATCAGCCCCAGCATTTT
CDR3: CASSQDLYQPQHF

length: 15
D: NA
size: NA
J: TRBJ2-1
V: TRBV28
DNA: TGTGCCAGCAGTCGAGGGGGGGGTACAAACAATGAGCAGTTCTTC
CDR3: CASSRGGGTNNEQFF

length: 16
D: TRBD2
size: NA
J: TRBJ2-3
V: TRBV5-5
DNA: TGTGCCAGCAGCCCGACACTAGCGGGGGTCACAGATACGCAGTATTTT
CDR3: CASSPTLAGVTDTQYF

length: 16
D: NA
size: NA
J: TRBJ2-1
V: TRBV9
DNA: TGTGCCAGCGGAGGAGACAGGCAGAGCTCCTACAATGAGCAGTTCTTC
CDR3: CASGGDRQSSYNEQFF

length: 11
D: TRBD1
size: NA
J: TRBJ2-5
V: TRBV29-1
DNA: TGCAGCCTTTGGGACAGAGAGACCCAGTACTTC
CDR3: CSLWDRETQYF

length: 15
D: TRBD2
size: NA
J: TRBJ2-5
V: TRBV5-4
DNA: TGTGCCAGCAGCTTGGCGCTAGCGGGACAAGAGACCCAGTACTTC
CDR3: CASSLALAGQETQYF

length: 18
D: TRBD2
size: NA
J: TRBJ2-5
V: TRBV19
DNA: TGTGCCAGTAGTCCGAGGGGAATAGCGGGTTCCCCCCAAGAGACCCAGTACTTC
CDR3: CASSPRGIAGSPQETQYF

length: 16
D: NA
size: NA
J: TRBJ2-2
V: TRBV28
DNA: TGTGCCAGCAGATCCCCTGGGAGAGGGCCCACCGGGGAGCTGTTTTTT
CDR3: CASRSPGRGPTGELFF

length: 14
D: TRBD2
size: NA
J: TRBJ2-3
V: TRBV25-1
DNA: TGTGCCAGCAGTAAGACTAGCGGTCGGGATACGCAGTATTTT
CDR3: CASSKTSGRDTQYF

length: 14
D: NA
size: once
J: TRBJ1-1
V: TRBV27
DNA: TGTGCCAGCAGGCCGGGGGATGCCCCCACTGAAGCTTTCTTT
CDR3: CASRPGDAPTEAFF

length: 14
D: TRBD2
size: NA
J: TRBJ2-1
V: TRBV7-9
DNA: TGTGCCAGCAGCTCTAGCGGGGATCACAATGAGCAGTTCTTC
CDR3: CASSSSGDHNEQFF

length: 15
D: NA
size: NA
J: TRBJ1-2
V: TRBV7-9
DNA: TGTGCCACCAGCCAAGGGTCTCCGGTTGGTAATGGCTACACCTTC
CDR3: CATSQGSPVGNGYTF

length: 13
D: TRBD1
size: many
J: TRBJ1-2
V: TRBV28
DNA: TGTGCCAGCAGCCCCACAGGGGGCTATGGCTACACCTTC
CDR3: CASSPTGGYGYTF

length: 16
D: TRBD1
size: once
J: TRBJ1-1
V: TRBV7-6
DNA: TGTGCCAGCAGCTTAATGGGACAGGGTGTCGGCACTGAAGCTTTCTTT
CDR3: CASSLMGQGVGTEAFF

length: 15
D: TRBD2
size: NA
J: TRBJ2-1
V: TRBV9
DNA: TGTGCCAGCAGCCCTCTAGCGGGCTCCTACAATGAGCAGTTCTTC
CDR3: CASSPLAGSYNEQFF

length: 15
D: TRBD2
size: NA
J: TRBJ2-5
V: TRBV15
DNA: TGTGCCACCAGACTTCGACTAGCGAGCGGGGAGACCCAGTACTTC
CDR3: CATRLRLASGETQYF

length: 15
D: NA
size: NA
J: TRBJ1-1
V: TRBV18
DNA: TGTGCCAGCTCACTTACCAGGGTCCGGGGGGCTGAAGCTTTCTTT
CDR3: CASSLTRVRGAEAFF

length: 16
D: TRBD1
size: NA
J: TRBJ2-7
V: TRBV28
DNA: TGTGCCAGCAGTTTACCACAGGGGTGGTCGAATTACGAGCAGTACTTC
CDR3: CASSLPQGWSNYEQYF

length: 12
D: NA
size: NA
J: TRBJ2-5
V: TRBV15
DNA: TGTGCCACCAGGGCAGCCCAAGAGACCCAGTACTTC
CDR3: CATRAAQETQYF

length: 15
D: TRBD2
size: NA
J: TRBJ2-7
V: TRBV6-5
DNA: TGTGCCAGCAGTCTAGGGACTAGCGGGAACTACGAGCAGTACTTC
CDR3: CASSLGTSGNYEQYF

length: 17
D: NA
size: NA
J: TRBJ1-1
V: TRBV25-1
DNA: TGTGCCAGCAGTGTCGCCATAGGTCAGGGCCTGAACACTGAAGCTTTCTTT
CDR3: CASSVAIGQGLNTEAFF

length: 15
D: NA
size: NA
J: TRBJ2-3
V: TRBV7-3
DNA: TGTGCCAGCAGCTTGAGCGGACTAAGCACAGATACGCAGTATTTT
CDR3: CASSLSGLSTDTQYF

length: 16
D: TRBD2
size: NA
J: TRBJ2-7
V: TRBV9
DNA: TGTGCCAGCAGCGTAGGACCGGGACTAGCGGGAGGCGAGCAGTACTTC
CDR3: CASSVGPGLAGGEQYF

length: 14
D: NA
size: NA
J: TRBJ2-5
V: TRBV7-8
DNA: TGTGCCAGCAGCTTAGGACCGTACCAAGAGACCCAGTACTTC
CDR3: CASSLGPYQETQYF

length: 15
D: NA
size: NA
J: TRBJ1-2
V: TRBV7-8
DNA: TGTGCCAGCAGCGGCTCCGGAGGGGTAGACTATGGCTACACCTTC
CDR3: CASSGSGGVDYGYTF

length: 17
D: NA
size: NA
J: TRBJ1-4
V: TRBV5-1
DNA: TGCGCCAGCAGCCAATATCCCCTGGGGCGTCGGGGTGAAAAACTGTTTTTT
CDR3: CASSQYPLGRRGEKLFF

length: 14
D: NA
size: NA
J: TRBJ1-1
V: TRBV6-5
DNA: TGTGCCAGCATCAGGACGGGCGGTGGCACTGAAGCTTTCTTT
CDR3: CASIRTGGGTEAFF

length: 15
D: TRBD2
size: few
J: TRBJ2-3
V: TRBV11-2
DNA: TGTGCCAGCAGCTTATTGCGGGGGGGTGCAGATACGCAGTATTTT
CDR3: CASSLLRGGADTQYF

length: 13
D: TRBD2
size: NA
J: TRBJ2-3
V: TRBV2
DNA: TGTGCCAGCAGTGGCCTAGCGGGAGATACGCAGTATTTT
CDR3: CASSGLAGDTQYF

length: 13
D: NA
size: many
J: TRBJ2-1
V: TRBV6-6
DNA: TGTGCCAGCAGTACCCACTCCTACAATGAGCAGTTCTTC
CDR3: CASSTHSYNEQFF

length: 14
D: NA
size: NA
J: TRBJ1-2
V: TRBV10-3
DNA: TGTGCCATCAGTGAGTCTGGAGGGGACGGTGGCTACACCTTC
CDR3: CAISESGGDGGYTF

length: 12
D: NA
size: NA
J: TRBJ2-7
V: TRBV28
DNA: TGTGCCACACGAAGGGGTTCGGGCGAGCAGTACTTC
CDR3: CATRRGSGEQYF

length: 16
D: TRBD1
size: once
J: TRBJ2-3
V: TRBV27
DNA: TGTGCCAGCAGTTCTCGGGACAGGGGGATATCAGATACGCAGTATTTT
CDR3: CASSSRDRGISDTQYF

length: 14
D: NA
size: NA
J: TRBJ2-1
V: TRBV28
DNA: TGTGCCAGCACCGACCTCGGACTAAAAAATGAGCAGTTCTTC
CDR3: CASTDLGLKNEQFF

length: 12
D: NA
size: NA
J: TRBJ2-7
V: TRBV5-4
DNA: TGTGCCAGCAGCAGATCTAGCTTGGAGCAGTACTTC
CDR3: CASSRSSLEQYF

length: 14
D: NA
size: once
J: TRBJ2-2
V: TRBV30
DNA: TGTGCCTGGAACGACAATGACTTTACCGGGGAGCTGTTTTTT
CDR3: CAWNDNDFTGELFF